Detailed here is one T cell receptor (beta chain). The sample holds a few counts of this clonotype. Its antigen is not yet known. The input lacks base qualities; no much larger clone sits a single base away. The data were obtained in a study of T cell repertoires in cytomegalovirus infection (dated by TCRdb to the late 2010s). Notes on the research overall: Alongside well-studied HLA-B-restricted epitopes, the peptide stimulations were aimed at recently identified HLA-C-restricted CMV epitopes, whose presentation resists viral immunomodulation. Donor HLA type was relevant to the analysis, because carriage of CMV infection together with the matching HLA type was indicated by public TCR beta signatures. Paper-wide results and their limitations: In both this cohort and an independent cohort of over 350 donors, the cumulative frequency of public TCR beta family members distinguished carriers of CMV infection plus the relevant HLA type. In the ex vivo response, HLA-C-restricted CMV-specific TCR beta clonotypes were dominant, and in two of eight donors the single most frequent clonotype came from this HLA-C-restricted group.

Sequenced on an Illumina HiSeq 1500. The public reads were quality trimmed at Q25 with fastp and then assembled into clones with MiXCR by TCRdb, keeping productive beta chains. Each record represents a unique CDR3 protein, reported with the most common genes and DNA among its rows. The sample table holds some 800,000 distinct CDR3 sequences, of which approximately 29% were seen once. The ten largest clones represent roughly 12% of the sample. The treatment or condition label, read with the paper, signifies: in vitro stimulation with specific CMV peptide epitopes to enrich CMV-specific T cells. The V end gives up 5 bases and the J end 7 bases, leaving 9 bases in the junction not matched to a gene. Via the germline V gene (reference sequence), CDR1 is SGHNT and CDR2 YYREEE. The CDR3 goes from the cysteine to the phenylalanine over 15 residues. Left in the record is the CDR3 DNA by itself, 45 bases read in frame from the first base.

The rearrangement combines TRBV5-4 with TRBJ2-1; 10 junctional bases match TRBD1. This sequence originates from a human donor in good health (CMV status not recorded). Some clones in this sample may be carry-over from other donors' samples. The input for sequencing was cultured CD8+ T cells from PBMCs, taken from culture after CMV antigen stimulation. The sequence in DNA is TGTGCCAGCAGGGACGGGACAGGGGTTTCTAATGAGCAGTTCTTC. This translates into CASRDGTGVSNEQFF.